The 31 T cell receptor beta chains below all came from one sample that was sequenced in a study of beta chain features in type 1 diabetes. Study outcomes and limitations: Shorter TCRB CDR3s, moderately but significantly so, were found in Type 1 diabetes patients in all four CD4+ subsets.

The whole isolated RNA underwent reverse transcription, so sequencing captured expressed TCRB transcripts. Some clones are missing from TCRdb's copy, which holds only in-frame ones; the method was immunoSEQ multiplex PCR. The data hold about 230,000 clones, with 16% observed a single time. These TCRs' antigens remain unknown. Sequenced sample: naive CD4+ T cells from blood. Source of these receptors: a man between 25 and 39 years old with type 1 diabetes.

V usage is TRBV29-1 and J usage is TRBJ1-5; D not resolved. The V gene's germline CDR1 is SQVTM and CDR2 ANQGSEA. V gave up 4 bases and J gave up 2 bases, with 9 bases separating them. The CDR3 runs 13 residues. The CDR3 DNA sequence: TGCAGCGTTGCGGGCCAGGGCAATCAGCCCCAGCATTTT. It translates to CSVAGQGNQPQHF.

Concerning this clone itself: This sequence may be a read error, since a much larger clone differs from it by one base. Other DNA sequences of this sample code for an identical CDR3. This sequence joins TRBV7-2 and TRBJ2-3; D remains ambiguous. The germline V and J ends were trimmed by 3 bases and 0 bases, with 1 base remaining between them. Germline assignment: CDR1 SGHTA and CDR2 FQGNSA. This CDR3 is built from 12 residues. The DNA of the CDR3 is TGTGCCAGCAGCTTGAGCACAGATACGCAGTATTTT. The encoded protein is CASSLSTDTQYF.

The chain carries TRBV7-3 and TRBJ1-1; 7 bases line up with TRBD1. The CDR3 spans 14 residues. Trimming took 5 bases from V and 8 from J; bases not matched to a gene: 11. Looked up from germline, CDR1 is SGHTA and CDR2 is FQGTGA. DNA for the CDR3: TGTGCCAGCAGCCTCGGACAGGAGTACGGCGAAGCTTTCTTT. Translating gives CASSLGQEYGEAFF.

The chain carries TRBV9 and TRBJ1-1; D unresolved. The germline CDR1 and CDR2 sequences are SGDLS and YYNGEE. The CDR3 covers 14 residues. Trimming left V 0 bases short and J 3 bases short, with 9 bases between. For the CDR3, the DNA is TGTGCCAGCAGCGTAGAACCGGAGCACACTGAAGCTTTCTTT. Translated: CASSVEPEHTEAFF. Full variable domain (outside the CDR3, taken from reference TRBV9 and TRBJ1-1): DSGVTQTPKHLITATGQRVTLRCSPRSGDLSVYWYQQSLDQGLQFLIQYYNGEERAKGNILERFSAQQFPDLHSELNLSSLELGDSALYFCASSVEPEHTEAFFGQGTRLTVV.

This chain joins TRBV7-6 and TRBJ2-3; TRBD1 matches at 7 bases. The CDR3 contains 14 residues. The J segment lost 2 bases and the V segment lost 5 bases, leaving 4 bases of the junction unmatched. Germline CDR1 SGHVS, CDR2 FNYEAQ. CDR3 nucleotides: TGTGCCAGCAGCCCCGGGACAGCCACAGATACGCAGTATTTT. Translated, it gives CASSPGTATDTQYF.

The J gene is TRBJ2-7, the V gene TRBV4-3; maybe TRBD1 (6 bases). The ends were cut back, 4 bases at V and 2 bases at J, with 12 bases in the middle. The CDR3 is 14 residues long. CDR1 LGHNA and CDR2 YSLEER come from the germline V gene. The CDR3 loop reads CASSREQGTYEQYF. The CDR3 nucleotides are TGCGCCAGCAGCCGTGAGCAGGGGACCTACGAGCAGTACTTC.

This clone was seen a few times. Other DNA sequences from this sample encode an identical CDR3 as well. This chain connects TRBV7-2 to TRBJ2-1; 10 positions match TRBD2. The CDR3 spans 14 residues. Germline V CDR1 and CDR2: SGHTA, FQGNSA. V lost 2 bases, J lost 7 bases, and 2 bases stayed unmatched. As DNA, the CDR3 is TGTGCCAGCAGCTTAACTAGCGGGATTAATGAGCAGTTCTTC. Its protein product is CASSLTSGINEQFF.

The chain employs TRBV9 and TRBJ1-4; D may be TRBD1 (6 bases). This CDR3 region has 13 residues. CDR1 and CDR2 from the germline V gene are SGDLS and YYNGEE. The V and J ends lost 6 bases and 2 bases respectively, with 8 bases between them. CDR3 sequence: CASNRATNEKLFF. The CDR3 DNA sequence: TGTGCCAGCAACAGGGCGACTAATGAAAAACTGTTTTTT.

The gene calls are TRBV19 and TRBJ2-4, with D possibly TRBD1 on 6 matching bases. V was pared by 2 bases and J by 8 bases, with 13 bases between. Germline CDR1 LNHDA, CDR2 SQIVND (reference sequence). There are 14 residues in the CDR3. The CDR3 nucleotides read TGTGCCAGTAGTATACGTCAGGGGATGGACATTCAGTACTTC. As protein: CASSIRQGMDIQYF.

In this sample, this clone turned up a few times. The CDR3 loop reads CSVEAGQYPLGETQYF. CDR3 nucleotide sequence: TGCAGCGTTGAAGCAGGGCAGTATCCACTAGGAGAGACCCAGTACTTC. The chain links TRBV29-1 to TRBJ2-5; D is possibly TRBD1 or TRBD2 (5 bases each). The CDR3 is made up of 16 amino acids. Trimming removed 1 base from V and 4 bases from J, with 19 bases in between. Germline V gives CDR1 SQVTM, CDR2 ANQGSEA.

This clone was observed a handful of times. This rearrangement joins TRBV20-1 to TRBJ2-7; a possible D gene is TRBD1 (5 bases). In germline, CDR1 is DFQATT, CDR2 SNEGSKA (reference sequence). The CDR3 runs 11 residues. The V end lost 7 bases, the J end lost 2 bases, and 9 bases lay between the germline ends. CDR3 protein: CSGGTTYEQYF. The DNA for the CDR3 is TGCAGTGGGGGCACTACCTACGAGCAGTACTTC.

This chain connects TRBV10-3 to TRBJ1-2, with D unresolved. The V gene lost 11 bases and the J gene lost 4 bases, with 17 bases spanning the gap. Germline V gene data show CDR1 as ENHRY and CDR2 as SYGVKD. The CDR3 totals 13 residues. The CDR3 protein is CAHQPDPSYGYTF. Here the CDR3 DNA reads TGTGCCCATCAGCCAGACCCTAGCTATGGCTACACCTTC.

The genes are TRBV18 and TRBJ2-2, with unresolved D. CDR3 length equals 13 residues. Germline assignment: CDR1 KGHSH and CDR2 LQKENI. Trimming pared 4 bases from V and 3 bases from J, leaving 6 bases between. CDR3 region: CASSLSDTGELFF. The CDR3 DNA reads as TGTGCCAGCTCACTTTCAGACACCGGGGAGCTGTTTTTT.

The CDR3, as DNA: TGTGCCTGGAGTGTTAGTAGCGGGAGTACGCAGTATTTT. Encoded protein: CAWSVSSGSTQYF. The chain joins TRBV30 to TRBJ2-3; 9 bases are shared with TRBD2. Per germline, CDR1 GTSNPN and CDR2 SVGIG (reference sequence). This CDR3 has 13 amino acids. The V segment lost 0 bases and the J segment 8 bases; nucleotides outside the gene matches: 3.

In its sample, this clone was seen a few times. The rearrangement links TRBV29-1 to TRBJ2-4; 7 nucleotides agree with TRBD1. This CDR3 has 16 residues. The germline CDR1 and CDR2 sequences are SQVTM and ANQGSEA. J gave up 3 bases and V 3 bases, and 11 bases lay outside the gene matches. The CDR3 spells CSVEAGTVLDKNIQYF. The CDR3 coding sequence is TGCAGCGTTGAGGCTGGGACAGTACTTGACAAAAACATTCAGTACTTC.

This clone was recorded a few times. The J gene is TRBJ2-6, the V gene TRBV4-3, with D possibly being TRBD1 (6 bases). V was trimmed by 4 bases and J by 4 bases, leaving 17 bases between them. This CDR3 is 17 amino acids long. Germline V gene data show CDR1 as LGHNA and CDR2 as YSLEER. The CDR3 sequence is CASSRDIPSSGANVLTF. The CDR3 DNA reads as TGCGCCAGCAGCCGGGACATACCCTCGTCAGGGGCCAACGTCCTGACTTTC.

The chain couples TRBV29-1 to TRBJ2-2; the D is unclear. The CDR3 sequence is 14 residues long. Looked up from germline, CDR1 is SQVTM and CDR2 is ANQGSEA. Deletions cut 6 bases from V and 1 base from J, with 12 bases between. The CDR3 bases are TGCAGCGTCTACAGAAATCGGAACACCGGGGAGCTGTTTTTT. It specifies CSVYRNRNTGELFF.

There are a few counts of this clone. The chain joins TRBV7-6 to TRBJ2-1, with no clear D. The V and J ends lost 5 bases and 10 bases respectively, with 12 bases between them. Germline values: CDR1 SGHVS, CDR2 FNYEAQ. There are 12 residues in the CDR3. CDR3 DNA sequence: TGTGCCAGCAGCGACCGCGGCGCCGAGCAGTTCTTC. Protein product: CASSDRGAEQFF.

In DNA form, the CDR3 reads TGTGCCAGTAGTATCGACGCGGTGTCCTCCTACGAGCAGTACTTC. Protein sequence: CASSIDAVSSYEQYF. The chain has TRBV19 and TRBJ2-7, with D unclear. With 3 bases removed from V and 0 bases from J, the gap between germline ends came to 12 bases. The CDR3 sequence is 15 residues long. Germline CDR1 LNHDA, CDR2 SQIVND (reference sequence).

Only a few counts were recorded for this clone. The chain's CDR3 is CASSHLAEPSTDTQYF. The CDR3 DNA is TGTGCCAGCAGCCATCTAGCGGAACCTAGCACAGATACGCAGTATTTT. This rearrangement joins TRBV5-5 to TRBJ2-3; TRBD2 matches 7 bases. After removal of 4 bases from V and 0 bases from J, the junction contained 8 bases not matched to a gene. The V gene's germline CDR1 is SGHKS and CDR2 YYEKEE (reference sequence). The CDR3 extends over 16 amino acids.

The J gene is TRBJ2-6, the V gene TRBV4-1, with unresolved D. Germline CDR1 MGHRA, CDR2 YSYEKL. The V gene lost 1 base and the J gene lost 0 bases, with 7 bases spanning the gap. The CDR3 is 16 amino acids. The CDR3: CASSQVGDSGANVLTF. As DNA, the CDR3 is TGCGCCAGCAGCCAAGTTGGTGACTCTGGGGCCAACGTCCTGACTTTC.

This clone was seen a few times. This CDR3 fails to terminate in the conserved phenylalanine or tryptophan, so it likely reflects a read error. The DNA is left out, because the CDR3 cannot be placed on it with certainty; the CDR3 is given as TCRdb lists it. J is TRBJ2-7 and V is TRBV4-3; the table names TRBD1, a call not compared with the DNA. The CDR3 spans 10 residues, counting both ends. Germline CDR1 is LGHNA and CDR2 is YSLEER. CDR3: CASSQGTVGL.

CDR3 in DNA: TGTGCCAGCAACCCCCCTACGGCGAAAGAATACGAGCAGTACTTC. Protein: CASNPPTAKEYEQYF. The chain carries TRBV7-4 and TRBJ2-7; D remains ambiguous. Trimming took off 7 bases at V and 4 bases at J, with 20 bases between the two ends. The CDR3 loop spans 15 amino acids. Germline V gene sequence: CDR1 SGHVT, CDR2 SQSDAQ.

The chain is built from TRBV10-3 and TRBJ2-3; 10 bases agree with TRBD1. Losses at the gene ends were 6 bases for V and 3 bases for J; bases not matched to a gene: 3. Germline CDR1 and CDR2: ENHRY and SYGVKD. The CDR3 covers 14 residues. The CDR3 DNA sequence: TGTGCCATCAGGCGGACAGGGGGAACAGATACGCAGTATTTT. Protein: CAIRRTGGTDTQYF.

The chain joins TRBV7-9 to TRBJ2-1; no reliable D call. Germline CDR1 reads SEHNR; CDR2 reads FQNEAQ (reference sequence). V was pared by 9 bases and J by 3 bases, with 15 bases between. This CDR3 spans 14 amino acids. CDR3 DNA sequence: TGTGCCAGGCACGAGCCAGTAAGCTACAATGAGCAGTTCTTC. It is translated as CARHEPVSYNEQFF.

There are a few counts of this clone. The chain joins TRBV25-1 to TRBJ2-3; maybe TRBD1 (8 bases). Germline V gene sequence: CDR1 MGHDK, CDR2 SYGVNS. The CDR3 runs 16 residues. The germline V and J ends were trimmed by 3 bases and 6 bases, with 19 bases remaining between them. The CDR3 loop reads CASSDRGDRSGDTQYF. DNA of the CDR3: TGTGCCAGCAGTGACCGGGGGGACAGGTCTGGGGATACGCAGTATTTT.

With respect to this clone: The sample holds other DNA sequences that translate to the same CDR3. The V call is TRBV7-9, the J call TRBJ2-3; no definite D call. The CDR3 runs to 11 residues. The germline V gene encodes CDR1 SEHNR and CDR2 FQNEAQ (reference sequence). The V and J ends lost 4 bases and 3 bases respectively, with 2 bases between them. CDR3 amino acids: CASSSTDTQYF. CDR3 sequence (DNA): TGTGCCAGCAGCTCTACAGATACGCAGTATTTT.

In the case of this clone: Germline is not matched at one junction end, which may reflect a read error. The V gene is TRBV9, the J gene TRBJ2-7; 10 nucleotides match TRBD2. This CDR3 spans 15 amino acids. CDR1 SGDLS and CDR2 YYNGEE come from the germline V gene. The CDR3 nucleotides are TGTGCCAGCAGCGCCGGGACTAGCGTCTCCTACGAGCAATACTTC. Its translation is CASSAGTSVSYEQYF.

This clone has just a few counts. The chain links TRBV10-3 to TRBJ2-3; 7 bases map to TRBD1. The CDR3 runs 14 residues. The germline V gene encodes CDR1 ENHRY and CDR2 SYGVKD. The J segment lost 4 bases and the V segment lost 4 bases, leaving 5 bases of the junction unmatched. The CDR3: CAISVGQGADTQYF. CDR3 nucleotide sequence: TGTGCCATCAGTGTGGGGCAGGGGGCAGATACGCAGTATTTT.

This clone was seen more than once but under ten times. This chain links TRBV11-2 with TRBJ2-3; D might be TRBD2 (5 bases). Germline loops: CDR1 SGHAT, CDR2 FQNNGV. Trimming pared 2 bases from V and 1 base from J, leaving 13 bases between. The CDR3 length is 16 residues. The DNA for the CDR3 is TGTGCCAGCAGCTTATATCGTGGGAGCGGCACAGATACGCAGTATTTT. Translating it yields CASSLYRGSGTDTQYF.

The J gene is TRBJ2-1, the V gene TRBV11-2; D unclear. This CDR3 contains 13 residues. Trimming took off 2 bases at V and 10 bases at J, with 12 bases between the two ends. CDR1 SGHAT and CDR2 FQNNGV come from the germline V gene. The chain's CDR3 is CASSLIWRLEQFF. The DNA for the CDR3 is TGTGCCAGCAGCTTAATCTGGAGACTCGAGCAGTTCTTC.